The next 14 T cell receptor beta chains were all read from a single sample in a study of cytomegalovirus exposure and HLA in healthy donors (dated by TCRdb to the late 2010s). The receptor library was made with the immunoSEQ multiplex PCR assay. The multiplex PCR relied on a mix of 60 forward primers for TCR Vbeta segments and 13 reverse primers for TCR Jbeta segments. This is the immuneACCESS table as TCRdb keeps it, with only in-frame sequences that have V and J called. A part of the clones is gone; compared with another copy, unresolved V genes explain less than half, and the rest is unexplained. The sample table holds around 100,000 clones. Clones ranked in the top ten supply under 7% of the sample. The sample comprised PBMCs. These receptors came from a man in his forties in good health and CMV-seropositive.

The genes are TRBV28 and TRBJ2-1, with 8 bases matching TRBD2. V lost 6 bases to trimming and J lost 2 bases; unmatched junction nucleotides: 9. Germline CDR1 MDHEN, CDR2 SYDVKM. The CDR3 has 16 residues. Here the CDR3 reads CASSKSSGAPYNEQFF. The CDR3 nucleotides read TGTGCCAGCAGCAAAAGTAGCGGGGCCCCCTACAATGAGCAGTTCTTC. Supplemented by reference TRBV28 and TRBJ2-1, the full variable domain reads DVKVTQSSRYLVKRTGEKVFLECVQDMDHENMFWYRQDPGLGLRLIYFSYDVKMKEKGDIPEGYSVSREKKERFSLILESASTNQTSMYLCASSKSSGAPYNEQFFGPGTRLTVL.

The genes are TRBV4-2 and TRBJ2-7; TRBD2 matches at 8 bases. The germline V gene has CDR1 LGHNA and CDR2 YNFKEQ. The J segment lost 3 bases and the V segment lost 3 bases, leaving 7 bases of the junction unmatched. This CDR3 has 15 residues. DNA of the CDR3: TGTGCCAGCAGCCATTACTCCGGGACTAGCTACGAGCAGTACTTC. This encodes CASSHYSGTSYEQYF.

The chain combines TRBV30 with TRBJ2-7; 7 nucleotides line up with TRBD2. Looked up from germline, CDR1 is GTSNPN and CDR2 is SVGIG (reference sequence). The CDR3 runs to 14 residues. Unmatched junction bases numbered 4, after V lost 2 bases and J lost 0 bases. The CDR3 DNA follows: TGTGCCTGGAGTCAAAGCGGGATCTCCTACGAGCAGTACTTC. It specifies CAWSQSGISYEQYF. The variable domain in full, with the rest retrieved from reference TRBV30 and TRBJ2-7, is SQTIHQWPATLVQPVGSPLSLECTVEGTSNPNLYWYRQAAGRGLQLLFYSVGIGQISSEVPQNLSASRPQDRQFILSSKKLLLSDSGFYLCAWSQSGISYEQYFGPGTRLTVT.

The chain combines TRBV5-1 with TRBJ2-2, with 12 bases aligning to TRBD1. The CDR3 runs 17 residues. The junction had 5 bases not matched to a gene; V was cut back by 1 base and J by 4 bases. CDR1 and CDR2 from the germline V gene are SGHRS and YFSETQ. The DNA for the CDR3 is TGCGCCAGCAGCTTGTTACCGGGACAGGGGGCCACCGGGGAGCTGTTTTTT. Encoded protein: CASSLLPGQGATGELFF.

The rearrangement joins TRBV20-1 to TRBJ1-2; D not certain. The CDR3 has 11 residues. Germline-derived CDR1 and CDR2 are DFQATT and SNEGSKA (reference sequence). The ends were cut back, 6 bases at V and 7 bases at J, with 12 bases in the middle. The CDR3 sequence is CSANPGSGYTF. In DNA form, the CDR3 reads TGCAGTGCCAACCCGGGGAGTGGCTACACCTTC.

V and J are TRBV9 and TRBJ1-4; D possibly corresponds to TRBD1 (5 bases). The CDR3 is 14 residues long. The germline gives CDR1 SGDLS, CDR2 YYNGEE. V shed 0 bases and J shed 4 bases, with 7 bases lying between them. Here the CDR3 DNA reads TGTGCCAGCAGCGTAGGACAGAATAATGAAAAACTGTTTTTT. Translated: CASSVGQNNEKLFF.

The V gene is TRBV27, the J gene TRBJ2-6; possible D gene TRBD1, 5 bases. V lost 1 base and J 0 bases, leaving 13 bases between the germline ends. Germline V gene sequence: CDR1 MNHEY, CDR2 SMNVEV (reference sequence). The CDR3 consists of 18 residues. CDR3 in amino acids: CASSLFPGLTSGANVLTF. CDR3 DNA sequence: TGTGCCAGCAGTTTATTTCCAGGGCTAACCTCTGGGGCCAACGTCCTGACTTTC.

The chain combines TRBV6-5 with TRBJ1-1, with a weak D call TRBD1 (5 bases). V shed 6 bases and J shed 0 bases, with 11 bases lying between them. Germline values: CDR1 MNHEY, CDR2 SVGAGI. The CDR3 loop spans 14 amino acids. CDR3 region: CASRRQILNTEAFF. CDR3 DNA: TGTGCCAGCAGAAGACAGATTCTGAACACTGAAGCTTTCTTT.

The chain employs TRBV7-6 and TRBJ2-3, with TRBD1 identical over 7 bases. The CDR3 runs 13 residues. Germline values: CDR1 SGHVS, CDR2 FNYEAQ. V was clipped by 2 bases and J by 5 bases; unmatched bases: 1. The CDR3 sequence is CASSLRQGDTQYF. DNA for the CDR3: TGTGCCAGCAGCTTAAGACAGGGAGATACGCAGTATTTT.

The chain uses TRBV27 and TRBJ1-4, with D unresolved. The CDR3 consists of 14 residues. Trimming left V 5 bases short and J 1 base short, with 8 bases between. Germline lookup yields CDR1 MNHEY and CDR2 SMNVEV (reference sequence). CDR3 DNA: TGTGCCAGCAGTGTTGCGGTAACTAATGAAAAACTGTTTTTT. Translating gives CASSVAVTNEKLFF.

V and J are TRBV7-8 and TRBJ1-5, with no clear D. V lost 1 base to trimming and J lost 1 base, with 8 bases between them. This CDR3 is built from 15 residues. The germline CDR1 and CDR2 sequences are SGHVS and FQNEAQ. The CDR3 region has the DNA TGTGCCAGCAGCTTAGGGTCGGGGAGCAATCAGCCCCAGCATTTT. This translates into CASSLGSGSNQPQHF.

The V gene is TRBV10-1, the J gene TRBJ2-2; perhaps TRBD1 as D (5 bases). V lost 11 bases to trimming and J lost 7 bases, with 17 bases between them. Germline V gene lookup returns CDR1 WNHNN and CDR2 SYGVQD (reference sequence). The CDR3 extends over 13 amino acids. The CDR3 coding sequence is TGCGCCGGGCCGAGGCAGGGTGTCGGGGAGCTGTTTTTT. Translation gives CAGPRQGVGELFF.

The V call is TRBV6-1, the J call TRBJ2-2, with D possibly TRBD1 on 5 matching bases. This CDR3 has 15 residues. The ends were cut back, 8 bases at V and 4 bases at J, with 17 bases in the middle. Germline values: CDR1 MNHNS, CDR2 SASEGT. CDR3 sequence: CASPSTDLGTGELFF. DNA for the CDR3: TGTGCCAGCCCGTCGACAGATCTGGGCACCGGGGAGCTGTTTTTT.

The rearrangement uses TRBV4-1 and TRBJ1-1, with D possibly TRBD1 on 5 matching bases. Trimming pared 2 bases from V and 0 bases from J, leaving 13 bases between. Germline loops: CDR1 MGHRA, CDR2 YSYEKL. This CDR3 comprises 16 residues. CDR3 sequence reads: CASSQNQGPLNTEAFF. The DNA for the CDR3 is TGCGCCAGCAGCCAAAATCAGGGTCCACTGAACACTGAAGCTTTCTTT.